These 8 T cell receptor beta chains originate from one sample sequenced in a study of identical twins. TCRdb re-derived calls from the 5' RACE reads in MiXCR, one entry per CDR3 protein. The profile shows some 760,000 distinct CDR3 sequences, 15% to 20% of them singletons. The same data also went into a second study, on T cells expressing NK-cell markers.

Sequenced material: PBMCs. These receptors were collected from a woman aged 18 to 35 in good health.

The CDR3 region has the DNA TGTGCCAGCAGCTTGTCAATCACAGATACGCAGTATTTT. Protein: CASSLSITDTQYF. V is TRBV5-5 and J is TRBJ2-3; D gene ambiguous. V was clipped by 1 base and J by 2 bases, with 5 bases between them. There are 13 residues in the CDR3. The germline V gene has CDR1 SGHKS and CDR2 YYEKEE (reference sequence).

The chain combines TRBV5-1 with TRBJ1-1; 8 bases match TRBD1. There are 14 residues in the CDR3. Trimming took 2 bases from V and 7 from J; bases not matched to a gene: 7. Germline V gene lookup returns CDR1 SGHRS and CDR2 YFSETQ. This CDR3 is CASSFWTGSVEAFF. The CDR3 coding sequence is TGCGCCAGCAGCTTTTGGACAGGGAGCGTTGAAGCTTTCTTT.

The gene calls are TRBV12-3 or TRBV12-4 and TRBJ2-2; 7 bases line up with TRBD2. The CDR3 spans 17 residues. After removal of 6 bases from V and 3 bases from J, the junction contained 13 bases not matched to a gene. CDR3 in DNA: TGTGCCAGCAGACCTAGACGAGGCGGGGGTCACACCGGGGAGCTGTTTTTT. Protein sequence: CASRPRRGGGHTGELFF.

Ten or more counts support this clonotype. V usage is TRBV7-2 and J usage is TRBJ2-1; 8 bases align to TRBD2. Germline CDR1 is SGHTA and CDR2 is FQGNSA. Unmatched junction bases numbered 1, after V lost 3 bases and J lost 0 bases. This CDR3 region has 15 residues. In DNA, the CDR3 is TGTGCCAGCAGCTTCACTAGCGGCTCCTACAATGAGCAGTTCTTC. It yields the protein CASSFTSGSYNEQFF.

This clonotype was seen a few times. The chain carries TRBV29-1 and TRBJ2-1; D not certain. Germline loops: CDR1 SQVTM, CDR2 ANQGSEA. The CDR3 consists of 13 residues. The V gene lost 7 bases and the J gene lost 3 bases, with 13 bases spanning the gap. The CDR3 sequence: CSGGIPNYNEQFF. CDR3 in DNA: TGCAGCGGTGGGATTCCAAACTACAATGAGCAGTTCTTC.

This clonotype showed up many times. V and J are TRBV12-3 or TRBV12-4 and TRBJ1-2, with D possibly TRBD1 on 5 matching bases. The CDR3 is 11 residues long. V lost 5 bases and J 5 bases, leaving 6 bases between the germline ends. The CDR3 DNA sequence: TGTGCCAGCAGTGAGGGGTATGGCTACACCTTC. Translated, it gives CASSEGYGYTF.

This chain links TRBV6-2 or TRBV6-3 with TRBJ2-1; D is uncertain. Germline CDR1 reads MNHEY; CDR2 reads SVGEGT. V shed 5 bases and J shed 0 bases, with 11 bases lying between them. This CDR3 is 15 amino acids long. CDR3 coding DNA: TGTGCCAGCAGTCGCGCTTCCTACTCCTACAATGAGCAGTTCTTC. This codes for CASSRASYSYNEQFF.

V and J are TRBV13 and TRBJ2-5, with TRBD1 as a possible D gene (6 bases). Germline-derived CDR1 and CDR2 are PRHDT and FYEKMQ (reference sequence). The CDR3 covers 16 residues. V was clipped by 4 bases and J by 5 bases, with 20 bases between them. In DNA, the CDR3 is TGTGCCAGCAGCTCTTCCCCCGGGACACCGGATGAGACCCAGTACTTC. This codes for CASSSSPGTPDETQYF.